The 32 T cell receptor beta chains given below trace back to one sample, sequenced in a study of vaccination effects on CD4 cells after COVID-19. These receptors are not linked to any known antigen. Before sequencing took place, the ViraFEST assay used viral peptide pools to expand antigen-specific CD4+ T cells. The culture ran for 10 days, and then CD4+ T cells were isolated. Previously uninfected by SARS-CoV-2, the vaccine recipients also showed negative nucleocapsid antibodies. Profiling relied on immunoSEQ multiplex PCR, and the TCRdb table lists in-frame clones only, not all of them. This sample has roughly 53,000 clones, with approximately 75% found just once. Sequences were derived from CD4+ T cells from PBMCs cultured with HCoV-OC43 spike peptides, sampled before COVID-19 vaccination. Subset specified: HCoV-OC43 spike overlapping peptide pool stimulation. Source of these receptors: a human donor who received a COVID-19 vaccine.

The rearrangement uses TRBV15 and TRBJ2-1; no definite D call. Between the trimmed V and J ends, which lost 0 bases and 8 bases, there was a span of 14 bases. Germline CDR1 is LNHNV and CDR2 is YYDKDF (reference sequence). This CDR3 has 15 amino acids. CDR3 DNA sequence: TGTGCCACCAGCAGAGATAGTACAACCGGGCATGAGCAGTTCTTC. Translating gives CATSRDSTTGHEQFF.

This clone was recorded once. This rearrangement joins TRBV12-3 or TRBV12-4 to TRBJ1-2, with a weak D call TRBD1 (5 bases). V lost 7 bases and J 4 bases, leaving 10 bases between the germline ends. This CDR3 is built from 12 residues. The DNA for the CDR3 is TGTGCCAGCACCCGGGACGGCTATGGCTACACCTTC. This codes for CASTRDGYGYTF.

The J gene is TRBJ2-7, the V gene TRBV10-3; D remains ambiguous. Germline V CDR1 and CDR2: ENHRY, SYGVKD. V was clipped by 3 bases and J by 4 bases, with 10 bases between them. The CDR3 is 13 amino acids. CDR3 amino acids: CAISDKGIYEQYV. CDR3 bases: TGTGCCATCAGTGATAAGGGTATTTACGAGCAGTACGTC.

This clone was seen only a few times. The chain uses TRBV2 and TRBJ1-6, with D uncertain. From germline, CDR1 is SNHLY and CDR2 FYNNEI. There are 16 residues in the CDR3. V was shortened by 4 bases and J by 0 bases, with 10 bases between the two germline ends. CDR3 coding DNA: TGTGCCAGCAGTGCGGTCAGGAGCTCCTATAATTCACCCCTCCACTTT. Protein: CASSAVRSSYNSPLHF.

The V gene is TRBV5-5, the J gene TRBJ2-7; the D gene is possibly TRBD2 (6 bases). The CDR3 runs to 14 residues. Per germline, CDR1 SGHKS and CDR2 YYEKEE (reference sequence). V lost 3 bases and J lost 4, with 14 bases in between. The CDR3 coding sequence is TGTGCCAGCAGCTCATTTACGGGGGTTTACGAGCAGTACGTC. It yields the protein CASSSFTGVYEQYV.

The chain couples TRBV19 to TRBJ2-1; TRBD2 matches 11 bases. In germline, CDR1 is LNHDA, CDR2 SQIVND (reference sequence). V gave up 3 bases and J gave up 0 bases; unmatched junction bases: 7. CDR3 length: 18 residues. Here the CDR3 reads CASSIGLAGPSSYNEQFF. CDR3 in DNA: TGTGCCAGTAGTATTGGACTAGCGGGTCCAAGCTCCTACAATGAGCAGTTCTTC.

The J gene is TRBJ2-7, the V gene TRBV5-4; 10 nucleotides align to TRBD1. The CDR3 is 13 amino acids. Per the germline V gene, CDR1 is SGHNT and CDR2 is YYREEE (reference sequence). Germline trimming cut 4 bases from V and 5 bases from J; bases unmatched to any gene: 3. CDR3 nucleotides: TGTGCCAGCAGCCGACAGGGGGCTGACGAGCAGTACGTC. Encoded protein: CASSRQGADEQYV.

This rearrangement joins TRBV25-1 to TRBJ1-2, with TRBD1 identical over 7 bases. Germline trimming cut 6 bases from V and 8 bases from J; bases unmatched to any gene: 6. Looked up from germline, CDR1 is MGHDK and CDR2 is SYGVNS. The CDR3 runs 12 residues. The CDR3 bases are TGTGCCAGCAGGGAGTCAGGGGGAGGCTACACCTTC. It codes for CASRESGGGYTF.

This clone was recorded once. V gene TRBV6-5 combines with J gene TRBJ2-1; the match to TRBD2 covers 10 bases. The germline V gene encodes CDR1 MNHEY and CDR2 SVGAGI. The CDR3 sequence is 16 residues long. Losses at the gene ends were 0 bases for V and 5 bases for J; bases not matched to a gene: 4. CDR3 coding DNA: TGTGCCAGCAGTTACTCGCTAGCGGGGGTTCACAATGAGCAGTTCTTC. Translated, it gives CASSYSLAGVHNEQFF.

This clone was counted once. V and J are TRBV5-6 and TRBJ2-5, with 10 positions matching TRBD1. CDR3 length: 15 amino acids. V shed 4 bases, J shed 5 bases, and the junction held 8 bases outside the gene matches. The germline gives CDR1 SGHDT, CDR2 YYEEEE. Written as DNA, the CDR3 is TGTGCCAGCAGCGTGACAGGGGGCGGGAGCGAGACCCAGTACTTC. It encodes CASSVTGGGSETQYF.

J is TRBJ2-7 and V is TRBV6-5; weak D call: TRBD2 (5 bases). The CDR3 is 12 amino acids. The V gene lost 7 bases and the J gene lost 0 bases, with 7 bases spanning the gap. CDR1 is MNHEY and CDR2 is SVGAGI in the germline V gene. CDR3 amino acids: CASKRASYEQYV. As DNA, the CDR3 is TGTGCCAGCAAGAGGGCCTCCTACGAGCAGTACGTC.

The chain employs TRBV27 and TRBJ1-4; 10 bases agree with TRBD1. Per germline, CDR1 MNHEY and CDR2 SMNVEV (reference sequence). The trim removed 6 bases at V and 8 bases at J, leaving 6 bases unmatched. The CDR3 totals 14 residues. In nucleotides, the CDR3 is TGTGCCAGCAGGCAACCGGGACAGGGGGAAAAACTGTTTTTT. Protein sequence: CASRQPGQGEKLFF.

The gene calls are TRBV24-1 and TRBJ2-5; possibly TRBD1 or TRBD2 for D (5 bases each). The CDR3 loop spans 16 amino acids. Germline CDR1 KGHDR, CDR2 SFDVKD. Trimming shortened V by 2 bases and J by 5 bases, and 17 bases separated the two germline ends. The DNA of the CDR3 is TGTGCCACCAGTGATTCTGCCAGGGCGGGTCTGGAGACCCAGTACTTC. Protein sequence: CATSDSARAGLETQYF.

Here the CDR3 DNA reads TGTGCCAGCAGCACAGGCCCCGGAACTACCTACGAGCAGTACGTC. Translated, it gives CASSTGPGTTYEQYV. The chain has TRBV6-5 and TRBJ2-7, with D perhaps TRBD1 (5 bases). Between the trimmed V and J ends, which lost 6 bases and 2 bases, there was a span of 17 bases. The CDR3 length is 15 residues. Per the germline V gene, CDR1 is MNHEY and CDR2 is SVGAGI.

This clone was detected once. The chain combines TRBV30 with TRBJ2-2; tentatively, D is TRBD1 (6 bases). CDR1 and CDR2 (germline): GTSNPN, SVGIG (reference sequence). The CDR3 has 13 residues. V lost 5 bases and J 4 bases, leaving 11 bases between the germline ends. CDR3 sequence reads: CAWSRDITGELFF. CDR3 DNA sequence: TGTGCCTGGTCCCGGGACATCACCGGGGAGCTGTTTTTT.

This clone has just a few counts. The chain is built from TRBV9 and TRBJ1-1; D is possibly TRBD1 (6 bases). Germline CDR1 and CDR2: SGDLS and YYNGEE. V was pared by 1 base and J by 1 base, with 11 bases between. The CDR3 totals 15 residues. CDR3 coding DNA: TGTGCCAGCAGCGTATTAGGGGACACGAACACTGAAGCTTTCTTT. Residues: CASSVLGDTNTEAFF.

The rearrangement links TRBV6-5 to TRBJ1-1; TRBD1 aligns across 8 bases. Looked up from germline, CDR1 is MNHEY and CDR2 is SVGAGI. The CDR3 length is 14 residues. Unmatched junction bases numbered 14, after V lost 6 bases and J lost 11 bases. CDR3 residues: CASRLQQGGLWAFF. CDR3 DNA: TGTGCCAGCAGGTTACAACAGGGGGGGTTGTGGGCTTTCTTT.

J is TRBJ1-4 and V is TRBV28; 7 bases are shared with TRBD1. Unmatched junction bases numbered 11, after V lost 6 bases and J lost 4 bases. Germline V CDR1 and CDR2: MDHEN, SYDVKM. This CDR3 is built from 16 residues. The CDR3 sequence: CASRTRWGQHNEKLFF. The CDR3 DNA is TGTGCCAGCAGGACTCGCTGGGGACAGCATAATGAAAAACTGTTTTTT.

The V and J genes are TRBV21-1 and TRBJ2-7; the table's D call, TRBD1, was not checked against the DNA. TRBV21-1 is a listed pseudogene. This CDR3 is 12 amino acids long. The CDR3 region has the DNA TGTGCCGGAGGGGACAGTTCCTACGAGCAGTACGTC. Residues: CAGGDSSYEQYV.

The table lists this clone with a count of one. The chain couples TRBV4-1 to TRBJ2-6; D is unresolved. Germline V CDR1 and CDR2: MGHRA, YSYEKL. CDR3 length: 11 amino acids. V was pared by 7 bases and J by 2 bases, with 0 bases between. The CDR3 nucleotides read TGCGCCAGCACTGGGGCCAACGTCCTGACTTTC. It yields the protein CASTGANVLTF.

The chain joins TRBV7-8 to TRBJ2-4; no firm D call. The CDR3 consists of 15 residues. Trimming shortened V by 5 bases and J by 5 bases, and 16 bases separated the two germline ends. The germline V gene encodes CDR1 SGHVS and CDR2 FQNEAQ. The CDR3 sequence is CASSPPSRGENIQYF. The DNA of the CDR3 is TGTGCCAGCAGCCCCCCCTCCCGTGGCGAAAACATTCAGTACTTC.

The chain joins TRBV6-1 to TRBJ2-3, with D unclear. Trimming took off 2 bases at V and 9 bases at J, with 15 bases between the two ends. There are 14 residues in the CDR3. The germline V gene has CDR1 MNHNS and CDR2 SASEGT. The CDR3 here is CASSEFKGLGTQYF. Here the CDR3 DNA reads TGTGCCAGCAGTGAATTTAAGGGTTTAGGCACGCAGTATTTT.

This clone has just one count. The V and J genes are TRBV20-1 and TRBJ2-5; TRBD2 aligns across 9 bases. The V gene end was trimmed by 3 bases and the J gene end by 5 bases; junction bases not matched to a gene: 10. The CDR3 runs 15 residues. Per the germline V gene, CDR1 is DFQATT and CDR2 is SNEGSKA (reference sequence). CDR3 nucleotide sequence: TGCAGTGCTAGTAGGGCGGGGGGGAAGTGGGAGACCCAGTACTTC. It encodes CSASRAGGKWETQYF.

DNA of the CDR3: TGCAGCGCCAGGACAGGGGGCACTGAAGCTTTCTTT. This encodes CSARTGGTEAFF. V and J are TRBV29-1 and TRBJ1-1, with 10 nucleotides matching TRBD1. CDR1 is SQVTM, CDR2 ANQGSEA, per germline. The CDR3 length is 12 residues. V shed 7 bases and J 4 bases; nucleotides not matched to a gene: 3.

J is TRBJ1-2 and V is TRBV6-5; 7 bases are a match to TRBD1. V dropped 6 bases and J dropped 0; count of bases not matched to a gene: 7. CDR1 is MNHEY, CDR2 SVGAGI, per germline. CDR3 length equals 15 residues. The CDR3 here is CASSHRDRTNYGYTF. The CDR3 coding sequence is TGTGCCAGCAGCCACCGGGACAGAACTAACTATGGCTACACCTTC.

The J gene is TRBJ1-2, the V gene TRBV6-1; D ambiguous. V lost 1 base, J lost 4 bases, and 10 bases lay in between. The germline V gene encodes CDR1 MNHNS and CDR2 SASEGT. The CDR3 sequence is 14 residues long. CDR3 amino acids: CASSEGGSIYGYTF. As DNA, the CDR3 is TGTGCCAGCAGTGAAGGCGGAAGCATCTATGGCTACACCTTC.

Here the CDR3 DNA reads TGTGCCAGTAGTTCCCCCGCAGGGGTCACCGATGAGCAGTTCTTC. Protein product: CASSSPAGVTDEQFF. The chain recombines TRBV19 with TRBJ2-1; TRBD1 might be the D (6 bases). The ends were cut back, 5 bases at V and 8 bases at J, with 19 bases in the middle. Germline CDR1 is LNHDA and CDR2 is SQIVND (reference sequence). CDR3 length: 15 amino acids.

This chain connects TRBV6-6 to TRBJ2-1, with D perhaps TRBD2 (5 bases). V was clipped by 1 base and J by 9 bases, with 13 bases between them. The CDR3 spans 14 residues. Germline V gene sequence: CDR1 MNHNY, CDR2 SVGAGI (reference sequence). CDR3 protein: CASSYFEGSTEQFF. DNA of the CDR3: TGTGCCAGCAGTTACTTTGAGGGAAGCACTGAGCAGTTCTTC.

The CDR3 protein is CASSTPTGHTEAFF. CDR3 DNA sequence: TGTGCCAGCAGCACGCCGACAGGGCACACTGAAGCTTTCTTT. J is TRBJ1-1 and V is TRBV5-4; 7 bases align to TRBD1. Germline assignment: CDR1 SGHNT and CDR2 YYREEE (reference sequence). The junction had 6 bases not matched to a gene; V was cut back by 4 bases and J by 3 bases. The CDR3 is 14 residues long.

V is TRBV6-5 and J is TRBJ2-1; D is unclear. The CDR3 sequence is 15 residues long. The germline V gene has CDR1 MNHEY and CDR2 SVGAGI. Trimming left V 6 bases short and J 0 bases short, with 12 bases between. The CDR3 DNA sequence: TGTGCCAGCAGGACACTTGCCCCCTCCTACAATGAGCAGTTCTTC. Its protein product is CASRTLAPSYNEQFF.

This chain connects TRBV24-1 to TRBJ2-5, with D unresolved. The CDR3 length is 15 residues. Germline V lookup: CDR1 KGHDR, CDR2 SFDVKD. Deletions cut 4 bases from V and 2 bases from J, with 13 bases between. The CDR3 is CATSDRGRMQETQYF. The CDR3 DNA reads TGTGCCACCAGTGACCGCGGACGGATGCAAGAGACCCAGTACTTC.

The chain couples TRBV6-6 to TRBJ1-3; TRBD1 matches 7 bases. J lost 0 bases, V lost 6 bases, and 5 bases had no gene match. Germline CDR1 is MNHNY and CDR2 is SVGAGI (reference sequence). The CDR3 spans 15 residues. The CDR3 spells CASSTQGISGNTIYF. CDR3 DNA sequence: TGTGCCAGCAGCACACAGGGGATCTCTGGAAACACCATATATTTT.